This is a list of T cell receptor beta chains from one sample in a study of CD8+CD57+ T cells in acquired aplastic anemia. MiXCR, run by TCRdb on the reads, gives a single entry per CDR3 protein. The table shows around 190,000 distinct CDR3 sequences, with under 65% occurring only once. The sample taken for sequencing was sorted CD4+, CD8+, or CD8+CD57+ T cells (not recorded which) from PBMCs. These receptor sequences come from a human donor in good health. The CDR3 runs from the conserved cysteine through the conserved F or W. The D gene is left open where the match is weak. For some rows the clone size is stated as once, few or many, or as a class when expanded; others skip it.

clone_size	cdr3_length	v_call	j_call	d_call	cdr3_nt	cdr3_aa
NA	16	TRBV15	TRBJ2-6	NA	TGTGCCACCAGCCCGAGGATTGCCTCTGGGGCCAACGTCCTGACTTTC	CATSPRIASGANVLTF
NA	15	TRBV2	TRBJ1-5	TRBD1	TGTGCCAGCAGTGGGGACAGGGTGGGCAATCAGCCCCAGCATTTT	CASSGDRVGNQPQHF
NA	15	TRBV12-3/TRBV12-4	TRBJ2-7	NA	TGTGCCAGCAGCCCTGGGTGGCCTTCAACCTACGAGCAGTACTTC	CASSPGWPSTYEQYF
once	17	TRBV19	TRBJ2-5	TRBD2	TGTGCCAGTAGTATAGGAAGGACTAGTTCCCGGGGAGAGACCCAGTACTTC	CASSIGRTSSRGETQYF
NA	11	TRBV20-1	TRBJ2-7	NA	TGCAGTGCTAGAGTCGGGAACGAGCAGTACTTC	CSARVGNEQYF
many	16	TRBV12-3/TRBV12-4	TRBJ2-1	TRBD2	TGTGCCAGCAGTTCCGAGCTAGCGGGAGGGCCAGATGAGCAGTTCTTC	CASSSELAGGPDEQFF
NA	14	TRBV5-1	TRBJ1-2	NA	TGCGCCAGCAGCTTGGAGGGGGATAACTATGGCTACACCTTC	CASSLEGDNYGYTF
NA	16	TRBV10-3	TRBJ2-7	TRBD2	TGTGCCATCAGCACGGGGACTAGCGGGGGTCGATACGAGCAGTACTTC	CAISTGTSGGRYEQYF
few	18	TRBV7-3	TRBJ2-3	TRBD2	TGTGCCAGCAGCTTTAGCGCTAGCGGGGCCCGAAGCACAGATACGCAGTATTTT	CASSFSASGARSTDTQYF
NA	13	TRBV24-1	TRBJ2-5	NA	TGTGCCACCAGTGACAAACTCCGGGAGACCCAGTACTTC	CATSDKLRETQYF